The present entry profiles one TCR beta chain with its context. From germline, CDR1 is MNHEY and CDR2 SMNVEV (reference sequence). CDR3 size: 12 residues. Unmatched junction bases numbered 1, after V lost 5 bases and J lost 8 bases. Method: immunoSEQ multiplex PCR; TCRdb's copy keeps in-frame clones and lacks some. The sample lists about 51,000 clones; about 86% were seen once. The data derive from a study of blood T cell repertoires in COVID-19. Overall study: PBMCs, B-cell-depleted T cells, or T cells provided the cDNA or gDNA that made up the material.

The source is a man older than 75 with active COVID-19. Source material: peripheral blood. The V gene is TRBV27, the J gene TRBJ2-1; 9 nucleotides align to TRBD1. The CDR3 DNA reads TGTGCCAGCAGTCGACAGGGGGATGAGCAGTTCTTC. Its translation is CASSRQGDEQFF.